This TCR beta chain comes out of a study of blood T cell repertoires in COVID-19. Looking at the study overall: COVID-19 samples collected from the United States, Italy and Spain covered acute and convalescent phases.

Losses at the gene ends were 7 bases for V and 5 bases for J; bases not matched to a gene: 14. This CDR3 is built from 15 residues. Germline-derived CDR1 and CDR2 are SGHRS and YFSETQ. Generated by immunoSEQ multiplex PCR, the TCRdb table keeps only in-frame clones and is missing some. The profile shows tens of thousands of clones, over 90% of them singletons. The sample was peripheral blood. The TCR was taken from a human donor in a cohort sampled during active COVID-19. The chain recombines TRBV5-1 with TRBJ2-5; 7 bases are a match to TRBD2. In DNA, the CDR3 is TGCGCCAGCGGTTCAGGACTAGTAGATTTGGAGACCCAGTACTTC. Protein: CASGSGLVDLETQYF.